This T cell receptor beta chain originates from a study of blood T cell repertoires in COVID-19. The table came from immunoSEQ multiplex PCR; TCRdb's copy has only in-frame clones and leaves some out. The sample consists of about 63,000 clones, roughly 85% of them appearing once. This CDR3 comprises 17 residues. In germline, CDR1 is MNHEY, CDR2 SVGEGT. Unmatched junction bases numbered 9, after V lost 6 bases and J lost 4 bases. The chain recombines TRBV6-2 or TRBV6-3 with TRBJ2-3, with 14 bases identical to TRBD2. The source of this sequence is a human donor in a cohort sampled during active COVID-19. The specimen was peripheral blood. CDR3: CASSEGTSGSKADTQYF. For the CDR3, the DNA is TGTGCCAGCAGCGAAGGGACTAGCGGGAGTAAGGCAGATACGCAGTATTTT.